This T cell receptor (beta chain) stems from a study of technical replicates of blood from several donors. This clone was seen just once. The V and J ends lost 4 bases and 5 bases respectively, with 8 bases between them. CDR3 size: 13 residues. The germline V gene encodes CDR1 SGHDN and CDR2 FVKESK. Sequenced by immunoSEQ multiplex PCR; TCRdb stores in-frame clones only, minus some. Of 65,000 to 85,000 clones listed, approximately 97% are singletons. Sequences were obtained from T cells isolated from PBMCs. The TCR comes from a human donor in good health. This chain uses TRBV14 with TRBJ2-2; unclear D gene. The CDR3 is CASSPQWTGELFF. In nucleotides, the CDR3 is TGTGCCAGCAGCCCCCAGTGGACCGGGGAGCTGTTTTTT.